This T cell receptor (beta chain) came from a study of shared clonotypes between healthy human individuals (dated by TCRdb to 2018 to 2021). About the investigation overall: The cohort comprised a couple of women and a few men aged 18 to 49 years. Per donor, leukapheresis produced somewhere between about 0.8 and 9 billion PBMCs. Different laboratories and diverse techniques were used to prepare libraries and sequence TCR repertoires, to increase sequencing depth and limit assay-specific biases. Per donor, three plates each were used for CD4 naive and CD4 memory, two for CD8 naive, and one for CD8 memory. To estimate repertoire size and how much clonotypes are shared between individuals, the study performed deep sequencing of blood TCR repertoires from a few healthy adults. General study outcomes and caveats: Pairwise subsampling led to the expectation that sequencing depth would affect the degree of clonotype sharing among donors. Because the study included only a small number of donors, the genetic and exposure-history diversity represented was limited. Even with the large sequencing depth, rarefaction of the sorted-subset datasets indicated that sequencing was incomplete. Sampling was restricted to blood, and TCR repertoires in tissues likely differ from the TCR repertoires found in blood. Larger estimated clonotype richness was generally found for naive subsets than for memory subsets. Sharing across several donors was observed for around 4.8% of naive CD4, over 3% of naive CD8, over 2% of memory CD4, and about 0.4% of memory CD8 clonotypes. Compared with non-shared clonotypes, clonotypes shared by all four sorted-subset donors had higher generation probabilities.

V trim: 5 bases; J trim: 6 bases; unmatched bases: 12. CDR1 and CDR2, looked up from the germline V gene, are SGHTA and FQGNSA. From its cysteine to its phenylalanine, the CDR3 spans 15 amino acids. Only the CDR3 DNA is retained, 45 bases long and in frame from the first base. CD8 naive samples were obtained by positive selection for CCR7 among CD45RO-negative cells, yielding a CD45RA+CCR7+ population from which TemRA cells were excluded. Donors were healthy HIV-negative adults with no recently reported acute infections or vaccinations. Only Caucasian adults living in Nashville, Tennessee, USA were represented among the donors. Blood was collected by leukapheresis, and PBMCs were isolated by Ficoll-Histopaque density gradient centrifugation and then cryopreserved in liquid nitrogen vapor phase. Purity and quantity of every magnetically sorted T cell population were checked by analytical flow cytometry. Genomic DNA was isolated from every sorted fraction and measured by UV absorbance on a Nanodrop 2000c.

Note on this clone: No cognate antigen has been identified for it. Base qualities are missing; no much larger clone stands one base away.

Using the deep immunoSEQ assay, multiplex PCR amplified TCR CDR3 regions from genomic DNA. Extracted genomic DNA from each cell subset was spread evenly across all wells of several immunoSEQ 96-well plates, with each plate serving as a replicate. For sorted subsets, approximately 190 ng genomic DNA, equal to about 30,000 T cell genomes, was loaded into each replicate PCR. The purified libraries were quantified using a Qubit 3.0 fluorometer, sized with a Bioanalyzer 2100, and then quantified again using the KAPA Library Quantification kit. A separate single-read 150-cycle Illumina NextSeq 550 flow cell was used to sequence each immunoSEQ 96-well plate. Turning to the authors' computational methods: Because the immunoSEQ output included only junctional sequences and no quality scores, the filtering could not be the same as the filtering used for full-length reads. Sequences were annotated with PyIR, a Python wrapper for IgBLAST v1.9, using IMGT germline references to assign V/J genes and CDR3. Reads were removed for weak V/J assignments (E-value above 1e-6), missing CDR3, stop codons, out-of-frame junctions, or ambiguous translated residues. V3J clonotypes were defined as sequences sharing an identical inferred V gene, J gene, and CDR3 amino acid sequence. Percentage overlap between repertoires was calculated by dividing the number of shared unique clonotypes by the size of the smaller repertoire. RTK rarefaction, the Chao1 estimator, and Recon v2.1 estimates of unobserved clonotypes were used to assess repertoire richness. For all TCRbeta clonotypes obtained by the gDNA method from a handful of donors, generation probabilities were computed with OLGA. Not all clones reach the TCRdb copy of this immuneACCESS table, which keeps in-frame sequences only. Checked studies attribute under half of the gap to unresolved V genes and leave the rest unexplained. V and J calls plus clone size are reproduced from that table; the DNA served to infer D and trimming. Counted in this sample were around 560,000 clones; approximately 95% of them appeared once. The ten largest clones add up to over 0.1% of the sample.

Specimen: naive CD8+ T cells sorted from blood. What this sample's cell subset or site label stands for: CD45RA+CCR7+. The chain links TRBV7-2 with TRBJ2-7, with 8 bases matching TRBD1. This clonotype was sampled from a woman younger than 45 in good health. The CDR3 region: CASSRHRGQVPEQYF. Read as DNA, the sequence is TGTGCCAGCAGCCGGCACAGGGGACAGGTCCCCGAGCAGTACTTC. Extended through the reference TRBV7-2 and TRBJ2-7 proteins, this CDR3 yields the full variable domain: GAGVSQSPSNKVTEKGKDVELRCDPISGHTALYWYRQSLGQGLEFLIYFQGNSAPDKSGLPSDRFSAERTGGSVSTLTIQRTQQEDSAVYLCASSRHRGQVPEQYFGPGTRLTVT.